This TCR beta chain was identified during a study of T cells in Graves' hyperthyroidism and ophthalmopathy. With respect to this clonotype: No antigen is known for it.

It was less than 13 ml of fresh peripheral blood that supplied the PBMCs. Findings of the study overall: The majority of expanded thyroid clonotypes above 0.001 also appeared in blood. Researchers report that a 13 V-J model separated ophthalmopathy from stable hyperthyroidism.

The CDR3 runs to 14 residues. Trimming took 4 bases from V and 4 from J; bases not matched to a gene: 7. Germline lookup yields CDR1 MGHDK and CDR2 SYGVNS. Amplified TCR beta CDR3 regions came from RNA transcripts. In the first-round RT-PCR of the TCR CDR3, the HTBI primer set was used. A single record per CDR3 protein comes from TCRdb applying MiXCR to the multiplex PCR reads. The table includes under 300,000 distinct CDR3 sequences, less than 30% detected once. The chain couples TRBV25-1 to TRBJ2-7; TRBD1 matches at 7 bases. The TCR sequence derives from a man in his forties with Graves' hyperthyroidism that later progressed to Graves' ophthalmopathy. Sequences were obtained from blood. The CDR3 DNA sequence: TGTGCCAGCAGTGCTATCGGGACAGAGTACGAGCAGTACTTC. Protein: CASSAIGTEYEQYF.